The clone carrying this T cell receptor beta chain came up many times. Its antigen remains unidentified. It was RNA transcripts that yielded the amplified TCR beta CDR3 regions. An initial round of RT-PCR targeting the TCR CDR3 relied on the HTBI primer set. TCRdb called the multiplex PCR reads again in MiXCR, with one record for every CDR3 protein. Of approximately 560,000 distinct CDR3 sequences listed, less than 20% are singletons. The patients, who ranged from 18 to 65 in age, presented with newly diagnosed hyperthyroidism lasting under 2 months. Patients were excluded for uncontrolled infection, other autoimmune disease, pregnancy or lactation. PBMCs were obtained from roughly 10 ml fresh peripheral blood. The source of the sample is a study of T cells in Graves' hyperthyroidism and ophthalmopathy. The CDR3 has 14 amino acids. Germline CDR1 is KGHSH and CDR2 is LQKENI. Trimming cost V 2 bases and J 0 bases, with 8 bases left between them.

Study-level findings and limits: The blood repertoire included most of the expanded thyroid clonotypes above 0.001.

J is TRBJ2-7 and V is TRBV18, with unresolved D. This clonotype was obtained from a woman aged 30 to 39 with Graves' hyperthyroidism. Sequencing used blood. In DNA, the CDR3 is TGTGCCAGCTCACCAAAGGCAGCCTCCTACGAGCAGTACTTC. Protein: CASSPKAASYEQYF.